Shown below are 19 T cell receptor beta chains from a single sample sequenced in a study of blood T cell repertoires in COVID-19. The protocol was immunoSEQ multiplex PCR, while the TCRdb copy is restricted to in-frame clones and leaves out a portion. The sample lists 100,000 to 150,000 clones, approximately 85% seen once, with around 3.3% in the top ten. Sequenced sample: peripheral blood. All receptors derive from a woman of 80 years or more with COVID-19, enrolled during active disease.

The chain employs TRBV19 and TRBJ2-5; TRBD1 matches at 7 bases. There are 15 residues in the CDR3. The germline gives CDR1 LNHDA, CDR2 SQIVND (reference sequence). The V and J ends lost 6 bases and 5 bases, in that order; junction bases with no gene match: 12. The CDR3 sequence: CASSTTAGGRETQYF. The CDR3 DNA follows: TGTGCCAGTAGCACCACAGCAGGGGGTCGGGAGACCCAGTACTTC.

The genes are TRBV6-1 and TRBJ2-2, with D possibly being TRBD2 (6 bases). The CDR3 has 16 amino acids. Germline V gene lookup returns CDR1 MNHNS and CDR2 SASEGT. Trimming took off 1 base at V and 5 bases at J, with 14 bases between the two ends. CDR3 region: CASSEVGGAGTGELFF. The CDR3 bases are TGTGCCAGCAGTGAAGTTGGAGGGGCGGGTACCGGGGAGCTGTTTTTT.

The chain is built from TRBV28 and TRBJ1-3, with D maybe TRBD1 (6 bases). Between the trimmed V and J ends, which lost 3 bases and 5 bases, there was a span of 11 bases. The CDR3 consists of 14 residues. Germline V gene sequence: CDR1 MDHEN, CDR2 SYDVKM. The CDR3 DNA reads TGTGCCAGCAGTTTTCAAGGGGGAAGAAACACCATATATTTT. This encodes CASSFQGGRNTIYF.

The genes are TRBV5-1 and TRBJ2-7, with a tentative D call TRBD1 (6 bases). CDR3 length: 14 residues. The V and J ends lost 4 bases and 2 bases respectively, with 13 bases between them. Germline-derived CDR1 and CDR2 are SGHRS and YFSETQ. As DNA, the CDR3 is TGCGCCAGCAGCCCCAGGACAGCAACCTACGAGCAGTACTTC. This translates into CASSPRTATYEQYF. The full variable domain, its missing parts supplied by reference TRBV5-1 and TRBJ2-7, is KAGVTQTPRYLIKTRGQQVTLSCSPISGHRSVSWYQQTPGQGLQFLFEYFSETQRNKGNFPGRFSGRQFSNSRSEMNVSTLELGDSALYLCASSPRTATYEQYFGPGTRLTVT.

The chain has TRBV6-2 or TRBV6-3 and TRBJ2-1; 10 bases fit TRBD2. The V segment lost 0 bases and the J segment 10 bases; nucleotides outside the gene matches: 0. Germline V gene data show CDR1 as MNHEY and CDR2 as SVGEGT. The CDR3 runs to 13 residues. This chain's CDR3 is CASSYSGLAEQFF. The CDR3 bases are TGTGCCAGCAGTTACTCGGGACTAGCGGAGCAGTTCTTC.

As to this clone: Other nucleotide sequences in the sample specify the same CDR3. CDR3 bases: TGCAGCGTCGGACAGGGAACATACGAGCAGTACTTC. It specifies CSVGQGTYEQYF. The chain joins TRBV29-1 to TRBJ2-7; 8 bases align to TRBD1. Germline trimming cut 6 bases from V and 4 bases from J; bases unmatched to any gene: 5. CDR1 and CDR2 (germline): SQVTM, ANQGSEA. The CDR3 totals 12 residues.

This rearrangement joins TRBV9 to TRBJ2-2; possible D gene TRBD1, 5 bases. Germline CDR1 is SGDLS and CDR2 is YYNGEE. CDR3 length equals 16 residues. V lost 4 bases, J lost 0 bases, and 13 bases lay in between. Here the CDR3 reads CASSPHDSANTGELFF. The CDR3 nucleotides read TGTGCCAGCAGCCCCCACGACAGCGCGAACACCGGGGAGCTGTTTTTT.

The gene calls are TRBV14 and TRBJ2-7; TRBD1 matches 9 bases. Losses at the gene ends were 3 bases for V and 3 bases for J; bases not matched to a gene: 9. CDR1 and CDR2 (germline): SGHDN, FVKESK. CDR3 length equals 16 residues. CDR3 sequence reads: CASSHPRSGQGYEQYF. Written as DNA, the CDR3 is TGTGCCAGCAGCCATCCCCGTTCGGGACAGGGCTACGAGCAGTACTTC.

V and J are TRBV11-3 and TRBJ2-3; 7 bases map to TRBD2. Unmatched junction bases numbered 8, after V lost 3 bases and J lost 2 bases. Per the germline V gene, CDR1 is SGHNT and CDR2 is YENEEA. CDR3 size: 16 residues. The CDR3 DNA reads TGTGCCAGCAGCTTGGGCTTGAGCGGGGCCACAGATACGCAGTATTTT. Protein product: CASSLGLSGATDTQYF.

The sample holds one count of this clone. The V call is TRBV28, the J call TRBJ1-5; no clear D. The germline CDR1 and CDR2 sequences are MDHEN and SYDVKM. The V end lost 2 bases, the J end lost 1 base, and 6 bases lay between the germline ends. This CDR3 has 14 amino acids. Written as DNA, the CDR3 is TGTGCCAGCAGTTTAGTCTTGAGCAATCAGCCCCAGCATTTT. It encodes CASSLVLSNQPQHF.

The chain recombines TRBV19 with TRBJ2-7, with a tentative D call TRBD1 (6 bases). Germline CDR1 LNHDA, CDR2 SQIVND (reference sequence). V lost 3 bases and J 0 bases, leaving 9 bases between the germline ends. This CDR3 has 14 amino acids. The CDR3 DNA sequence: TGTGCCAGTAGTATCAGGGGTAGCTCCTACGAGCAGTACTTC. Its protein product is CASSIRGSSYEQYF.

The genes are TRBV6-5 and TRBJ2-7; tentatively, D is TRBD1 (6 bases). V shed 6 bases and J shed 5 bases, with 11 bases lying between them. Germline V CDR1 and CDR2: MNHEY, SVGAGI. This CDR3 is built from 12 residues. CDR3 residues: CASSQQGHEQYF. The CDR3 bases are TGTGCCAGCAGCCAACAGGGCCACGAGCAGTACTTC.

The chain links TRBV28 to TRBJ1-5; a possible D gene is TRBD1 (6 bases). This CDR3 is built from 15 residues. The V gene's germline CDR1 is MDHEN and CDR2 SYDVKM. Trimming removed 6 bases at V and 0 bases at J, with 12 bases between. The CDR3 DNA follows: TGTGCCAGCAGCCTCGACAGGTATAGCAATCAGCCCCAGCATTTT. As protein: CASSLDRYSNQPQHF.

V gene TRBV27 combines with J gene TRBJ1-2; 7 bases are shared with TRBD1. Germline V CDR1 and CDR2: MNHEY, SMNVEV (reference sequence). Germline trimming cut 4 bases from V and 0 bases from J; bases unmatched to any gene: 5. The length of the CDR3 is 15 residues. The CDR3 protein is CASSSRQGTNYGYTF. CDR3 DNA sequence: TGTGCCAGCAGTTCTCGACAGGGCACTAACTATGGCTACACCTTC.

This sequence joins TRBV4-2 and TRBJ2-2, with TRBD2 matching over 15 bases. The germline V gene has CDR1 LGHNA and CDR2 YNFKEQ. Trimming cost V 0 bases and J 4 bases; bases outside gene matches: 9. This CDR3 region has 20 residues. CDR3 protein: CASSQDGGGLAGGSTGELFF. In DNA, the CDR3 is TGTGCCAGCAGCCAAGACGGGGGAGGACTAGCGGGAGGGAGCACCGGGGAGCTGTTTTTT.

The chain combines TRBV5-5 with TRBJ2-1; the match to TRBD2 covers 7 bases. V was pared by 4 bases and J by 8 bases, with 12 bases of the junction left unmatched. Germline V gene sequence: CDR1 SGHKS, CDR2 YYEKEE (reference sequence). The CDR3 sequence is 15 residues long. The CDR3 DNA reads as TGTGCCAGCAGCCCAGCGACTAGCAGGGTCGATGAGCAGTTCTTC. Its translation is CASSPATSRVDEQFF.

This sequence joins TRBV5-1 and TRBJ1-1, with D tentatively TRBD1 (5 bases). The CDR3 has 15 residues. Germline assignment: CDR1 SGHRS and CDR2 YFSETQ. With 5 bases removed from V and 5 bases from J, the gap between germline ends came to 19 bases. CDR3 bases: TGCGCCAGCAGACAAGGCGGGGGTGGAGGGACTGAAGCTTTCTTT. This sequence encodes CASRQGGGGGTEAFF. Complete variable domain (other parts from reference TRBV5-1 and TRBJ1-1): KAGVTQTPRYLIKTRGQQVTLSCSPISGHRSVSWYQQTPGQGLQFLFEYFSETQRNKGNFPGRFSGRQFSNSRSEMNVSTLELGDSALYLCASRQGGGGGTEAFFGQGTRLTVV.

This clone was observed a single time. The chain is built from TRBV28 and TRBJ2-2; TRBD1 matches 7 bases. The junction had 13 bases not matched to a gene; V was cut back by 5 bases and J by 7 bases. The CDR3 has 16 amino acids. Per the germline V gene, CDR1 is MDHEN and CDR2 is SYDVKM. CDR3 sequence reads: CASSRPEGALGGELFF. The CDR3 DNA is TGTGCCAGCAGTCGCCCAGAGGGGGCGCTAGGCGGGGAGCTGTTTTTT.

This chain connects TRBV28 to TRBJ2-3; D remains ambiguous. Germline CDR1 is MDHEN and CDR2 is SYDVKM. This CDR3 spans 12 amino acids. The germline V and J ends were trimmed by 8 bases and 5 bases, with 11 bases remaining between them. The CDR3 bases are TGTGCCAGCGAAAAGACTCAAGATACGCAGTATTTT. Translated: CASEKTQDTQYF.